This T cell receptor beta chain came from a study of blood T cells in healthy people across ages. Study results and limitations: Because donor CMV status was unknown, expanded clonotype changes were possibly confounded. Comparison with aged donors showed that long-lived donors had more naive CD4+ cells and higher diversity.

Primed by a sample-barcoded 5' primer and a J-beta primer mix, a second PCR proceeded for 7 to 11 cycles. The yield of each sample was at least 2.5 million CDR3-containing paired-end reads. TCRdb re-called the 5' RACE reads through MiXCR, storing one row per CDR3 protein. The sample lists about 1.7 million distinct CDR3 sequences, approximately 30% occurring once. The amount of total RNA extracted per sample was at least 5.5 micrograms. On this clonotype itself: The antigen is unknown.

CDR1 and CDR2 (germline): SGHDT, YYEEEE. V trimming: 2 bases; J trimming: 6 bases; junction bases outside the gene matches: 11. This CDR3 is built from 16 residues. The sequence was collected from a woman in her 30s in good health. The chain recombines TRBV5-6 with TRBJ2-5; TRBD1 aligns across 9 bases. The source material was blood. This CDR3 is CASSFGTGRGGKTQYF. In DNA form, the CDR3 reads TGTGCCAGCAGCTTTGGGACAGGGCGAGGTGGGAAGACCCAGTACTTC.